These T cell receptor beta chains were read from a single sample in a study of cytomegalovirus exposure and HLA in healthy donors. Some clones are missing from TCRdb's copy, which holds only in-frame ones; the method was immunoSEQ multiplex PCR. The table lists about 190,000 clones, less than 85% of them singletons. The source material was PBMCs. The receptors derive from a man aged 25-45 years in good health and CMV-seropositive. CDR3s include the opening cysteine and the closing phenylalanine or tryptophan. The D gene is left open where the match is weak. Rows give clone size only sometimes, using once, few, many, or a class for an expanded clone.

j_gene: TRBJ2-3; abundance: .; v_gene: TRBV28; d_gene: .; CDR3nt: TGTGCCAGCAGTTTATCCAGGGGGCGGGGGTCCGATACGCAGTATTTT; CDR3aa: CASSLSRGRGSDTQYF
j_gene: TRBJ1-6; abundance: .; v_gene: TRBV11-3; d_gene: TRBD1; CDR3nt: TGTGCCAGCAGCTCGGGACAGGGGGACTCACCCCTCCACTTT; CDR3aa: CASSSGQGDSPLHF
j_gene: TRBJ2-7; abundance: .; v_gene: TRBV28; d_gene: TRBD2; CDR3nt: TGTGCCAGCAGTCGCGGGGGTAGAGGGGATGACGAGCAGTACTTC; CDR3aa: CASSRGGRGDDEQYF
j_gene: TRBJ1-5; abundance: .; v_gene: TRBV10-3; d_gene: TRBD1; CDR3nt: TGTGCCATCAGCAAACGTTCAGGGACAGGAAGTAATGTGAGTCAGCCCCAGCATTTT; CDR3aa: CAISKRSGTGSNVSQPQHF
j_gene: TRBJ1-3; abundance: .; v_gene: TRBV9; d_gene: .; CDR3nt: TGTGCCAGCAGCGCAAATGGAAACACCATATATTTT; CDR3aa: CASSANGNTIYF
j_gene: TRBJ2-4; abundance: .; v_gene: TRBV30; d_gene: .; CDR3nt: TGTGCCTGGAGTGTACGAAAGGACTATAACAAAAACATTCAGTACTTC; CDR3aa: CAWSVRKDYNKNIQYF
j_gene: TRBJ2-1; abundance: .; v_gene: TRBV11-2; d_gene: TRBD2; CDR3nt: TGTGCCAGCAGCTTAGCTAGCGGGGGGGCCAGGGGTGAGCAGTTCTTC; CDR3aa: CASSLASGGARGEQFF
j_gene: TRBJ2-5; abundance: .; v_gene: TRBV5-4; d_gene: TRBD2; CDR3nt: TGTGCCAGCAGCTGGGGACTAGCCCAAGAGACCCAGTACTTC; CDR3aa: CASSWGLAQETQYF
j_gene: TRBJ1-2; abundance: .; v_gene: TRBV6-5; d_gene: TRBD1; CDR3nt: TGTGCCAGCAGTGTGTTGACAGGGGAAGGCTACACCTTC; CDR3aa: CASSVLTGEGYTF
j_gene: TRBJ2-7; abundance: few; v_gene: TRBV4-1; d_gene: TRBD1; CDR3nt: TGCGCCAGCAGCCAAGCCGCGACAGGGAAATCCTACGAGCAGTACTTC; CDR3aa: CASSQAATGKSYEQYF
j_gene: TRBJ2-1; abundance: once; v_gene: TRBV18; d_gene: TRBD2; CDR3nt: TGTGCCAGCTCGCCCCTTGACGGGAGGACGGAGGAGCAGTTCTTC; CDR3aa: CASSPLDGRTEEQFF
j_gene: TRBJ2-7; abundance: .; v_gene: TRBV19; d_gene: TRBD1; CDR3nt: TGTGCCAGTAGTGCTACAGGGGGCATAGGGTACGAGCAGTACTTC; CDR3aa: CASSATGGIGYEQYF
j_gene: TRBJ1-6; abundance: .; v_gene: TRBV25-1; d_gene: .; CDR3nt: TGTGCCAGCACGGGGGTGGATTCACCCCTCCACTTT; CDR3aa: CASTGVDSPLHF
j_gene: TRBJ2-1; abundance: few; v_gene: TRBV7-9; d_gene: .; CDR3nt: TGTGCCAGCACCGTGGGGGCAATCGGGCAGTTCTTC; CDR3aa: CASTVGAIGQFF
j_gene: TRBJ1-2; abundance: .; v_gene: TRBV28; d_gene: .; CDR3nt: TGTGCCAGCAGGAGGACAGAATATGGCTACACCTTC; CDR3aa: CASRRTEYGYTF
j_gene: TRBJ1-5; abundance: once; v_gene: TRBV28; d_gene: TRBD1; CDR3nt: TGTGCCAGCAGTTTTGAACAGGGGGCGAGTCAGCCCCAGCATTTT; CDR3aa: CASSFEQGASQPQHF
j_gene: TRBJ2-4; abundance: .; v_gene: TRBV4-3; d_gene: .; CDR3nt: TGCGCCAGCAGCCAAGATCAAGCAGGGCCCAAAAACATTCAGTACTTC; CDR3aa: CASSQDQAGPKNIQYF
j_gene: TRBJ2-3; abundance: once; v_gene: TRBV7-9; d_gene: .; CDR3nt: TGTGCCAGCAGCCACCGGACAGTTAGCACAGATACGCAGTATTTT; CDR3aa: CASSHRTVSTDTQYF
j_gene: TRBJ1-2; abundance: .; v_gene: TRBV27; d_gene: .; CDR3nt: TGTGCCAGCAGCCCCAGAGGAATCTATGGCTACACCTTC; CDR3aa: CASSPRGIYGYTF
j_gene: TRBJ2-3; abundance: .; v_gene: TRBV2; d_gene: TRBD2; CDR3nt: TGTGCCAGCAGGGCGGGACTAGCTAGCACAGATACGCAGTATTTT; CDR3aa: CASRAGLASTDTQYF
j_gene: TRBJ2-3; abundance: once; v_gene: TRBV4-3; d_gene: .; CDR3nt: TGCGCCAGCAGCCTGGTTAGAACAGATACGCAGTATTTT; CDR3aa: CASSLVRTDTQYF
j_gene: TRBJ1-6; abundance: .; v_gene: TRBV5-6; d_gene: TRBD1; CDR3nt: TGTGCCAGCAGCCTTAAGACAGGGTCCTATAATTCACCCCTCCACTTT; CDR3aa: CASSLKTGSYNSPLHF
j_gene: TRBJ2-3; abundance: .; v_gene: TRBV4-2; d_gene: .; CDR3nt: TGTGCCAGCAGCCAAGGGGGAGTAAAAGATACGCAGTATTTT; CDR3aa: CASSQGGVKDTQYF
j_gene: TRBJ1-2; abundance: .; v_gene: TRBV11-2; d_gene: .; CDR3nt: TGTGCCAGCAGCCCATCCACCGGTGGTTACACCTTC; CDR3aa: CASSPSTGGYTF
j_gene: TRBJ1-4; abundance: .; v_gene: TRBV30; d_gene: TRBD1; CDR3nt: TGTGCCTGGAGACAGGGGTTCTCAACTAATGAAAAACTGTTTTTT; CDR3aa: CAWRQGFSTNEKLFF
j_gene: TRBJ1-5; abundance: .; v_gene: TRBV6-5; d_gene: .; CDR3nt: TGTGCCAGCAGGGAGGACAGACCGAAGCCCCAGCATTTT; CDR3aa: CASREDRPKPQHF
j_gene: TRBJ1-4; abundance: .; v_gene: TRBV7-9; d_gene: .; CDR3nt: TGTGCCAGCAGCCGGGGAGAGAATGAAAAACTGTTTTTT; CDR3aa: CASSRGENEKLFF
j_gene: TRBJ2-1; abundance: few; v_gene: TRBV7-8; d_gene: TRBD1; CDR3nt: TGTGCCAGCAGCGGGGACAGGGGGATTTACAATGAGCAGTTCTTC; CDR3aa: CASSGDRGIYNEQFF
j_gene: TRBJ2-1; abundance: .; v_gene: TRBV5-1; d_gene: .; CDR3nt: TGCGCCAGCAGCTTGGGATCAGCGCGTGAGCAGTTCTTC; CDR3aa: CASSLGSAREQFF
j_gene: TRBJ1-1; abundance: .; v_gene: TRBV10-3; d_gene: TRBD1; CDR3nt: TGTGCCATCAGGACAGGGGTCGGGAACACTGAAGCTTTCTTT; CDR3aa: CAIRTGVGNTEAFF
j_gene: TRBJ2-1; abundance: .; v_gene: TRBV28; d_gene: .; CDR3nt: TGTGCCAGCAGTTGGTCCGACTACCTCTCCTACAATGAGCAGTTCTTC; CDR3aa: CASSWSDYLSYNEQFF
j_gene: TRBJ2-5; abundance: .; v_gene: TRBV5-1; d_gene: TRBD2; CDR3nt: TGCGCCAGCAGCTTTAGCGGGGGGCAAGAGACCCAGTACTTC; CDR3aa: CASSFSGGQETQYF
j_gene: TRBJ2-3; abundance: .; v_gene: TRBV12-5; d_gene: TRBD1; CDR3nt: TGTGCTAGTGGTTTGGTAAACAGGGGTACGCAGTATTTT; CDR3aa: CASGLVNRGTQYF
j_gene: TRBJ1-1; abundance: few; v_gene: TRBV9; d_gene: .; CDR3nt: TGTGCCAGCAGCGTAGATCCCGGGGGGAGTAACACTGAAGCTTTCTTT; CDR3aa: CASSVDPGGSNTEAFF
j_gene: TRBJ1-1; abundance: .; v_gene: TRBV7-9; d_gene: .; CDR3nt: TGTGCCAGCACCAGGGCGGGGGCGGCTGAAGCTTTCTTT; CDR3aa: CASTRAGAAEAFF
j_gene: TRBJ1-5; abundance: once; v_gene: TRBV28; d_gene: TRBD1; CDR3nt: TGTGCCAGCAGTTTAGCGGGGACTGGGACAGGGAATCAGCCCCAGCATTTT; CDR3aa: CASSLAGTGTGNQPQHF
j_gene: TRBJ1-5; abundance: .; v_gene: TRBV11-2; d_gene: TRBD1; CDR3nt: TGTGCCAGCAGCTTAGTGGGGACAGGCAGCAATCAGCCCCAGCATTTT; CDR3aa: CASSLVGTGSNQPQHF
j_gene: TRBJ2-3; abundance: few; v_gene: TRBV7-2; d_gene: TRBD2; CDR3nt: TGTGCCAGCAGCCCCTATCGAGTAGCGGGATCAGATACGCAGTATTTT; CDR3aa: CASSPYRVAGSDTQYF
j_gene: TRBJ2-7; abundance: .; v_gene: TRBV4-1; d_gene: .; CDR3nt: TGCGCCAGCAGCCAAGAATACTTAAATTACGAGCAGTACTTC; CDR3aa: CASSQEYLNYEQYF
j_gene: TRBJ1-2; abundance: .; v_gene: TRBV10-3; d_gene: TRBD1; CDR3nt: TGTGCCATCAGTGAGGTCGGACAGGGGGCAGACTATGGCTACACCTTC; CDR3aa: CAISEVGQGADYGYTF
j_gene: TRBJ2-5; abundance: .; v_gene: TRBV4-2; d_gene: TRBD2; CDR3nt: TGTGCCAGCAGCCAGAGGGGCTCGTGGACTAGGGCCTTTGAGACCCAGTACTTC; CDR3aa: CASSQRGSWTRAFETQYF
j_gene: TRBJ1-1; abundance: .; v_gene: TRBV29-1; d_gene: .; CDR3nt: TGCAGCGTTGGGGGGCCCATGGACACTGAAGCTTTCTTT; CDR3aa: CSVGGPMDTEAFF
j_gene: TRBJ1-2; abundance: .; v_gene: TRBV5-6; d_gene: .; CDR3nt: TGTGCCAGCAGCTTGGACCCCAGGGAAGGCTACACCTTC; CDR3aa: CASSLDPREGYTF
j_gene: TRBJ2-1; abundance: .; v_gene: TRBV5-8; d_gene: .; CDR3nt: TGTGCCAGCAGCGTCCCAGGGTACAATGAGCAGTTCTTC; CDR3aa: CASSVPGYNEQFF
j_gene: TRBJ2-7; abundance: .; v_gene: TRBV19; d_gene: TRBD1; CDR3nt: TGTGCCAGTAGCCCCGGGACAGGGTTCGACGAGCAGTACTTC; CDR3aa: CASSPGTGFDEQYF
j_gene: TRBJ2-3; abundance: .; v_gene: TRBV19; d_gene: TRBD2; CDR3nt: TGTGCCAGTAGTATCGCGGGGGGATTCACAGATACGCAGTATTTT; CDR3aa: CASSIAGGFTDTQYF
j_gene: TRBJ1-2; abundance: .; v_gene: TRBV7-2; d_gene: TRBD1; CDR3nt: TGTGCCAGCAGCCTAAACTACGGGACAGGGGGCGCATATGGCTACACCTTC; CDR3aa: CASSLNYGTGGAYGYTF
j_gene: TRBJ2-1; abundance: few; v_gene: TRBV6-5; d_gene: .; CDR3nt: TGTGCCAGCAGCCCGGACTACCAACCCTACAATGAGCAGTTCTTC; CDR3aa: CASSPDYQPYNEQFF
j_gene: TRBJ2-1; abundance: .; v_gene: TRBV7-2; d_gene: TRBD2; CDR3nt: TGTGCCAGCAGCCGTCTAGCGGGAGCGGCTGAGCAGTTCTTC; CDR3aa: CASSRLAGAAEQFF
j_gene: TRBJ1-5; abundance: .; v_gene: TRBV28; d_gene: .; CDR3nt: TGTGCCAGCAGTACCCCGGGACTTGATCACCAGCCCCAGCATTTT; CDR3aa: CASSTPGLDHQPQHF
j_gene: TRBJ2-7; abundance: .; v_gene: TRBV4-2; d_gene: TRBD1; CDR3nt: TGTGCCAGCAGCCAAATGGGACAGGGCTCCTACGAGCAGTACTTC; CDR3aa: CASSQMGQGSYEQYF
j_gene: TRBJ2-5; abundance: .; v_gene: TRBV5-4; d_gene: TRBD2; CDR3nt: TGTGCCAGCAGCTTGGGGACTAGCGGGAGTTTAGGGGTAGCAGAGACCCAGTACTTC; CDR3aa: CASSLGTSGSLGVAETQYF
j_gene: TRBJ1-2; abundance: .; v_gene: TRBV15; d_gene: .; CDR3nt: TGTGCCACCAGCCAGGCGCTCTATGGCTACACCTTC; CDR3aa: CATSQALYGYTF
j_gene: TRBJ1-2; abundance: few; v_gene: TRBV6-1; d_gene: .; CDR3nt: TGTGCCAGCAGTGAATCCCCGACAGTTCGCGCCTATGGCTACACCTTC; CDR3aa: CASSESPTVRAYGYTF
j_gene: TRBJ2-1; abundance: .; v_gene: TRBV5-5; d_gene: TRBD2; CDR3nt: TGTGCCAGCAGCCCCGGGACTAGCGGGGGGCTAAACTACAATGAGCAGTTCTTC; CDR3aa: CASSPGTSGGLNYNEQFF
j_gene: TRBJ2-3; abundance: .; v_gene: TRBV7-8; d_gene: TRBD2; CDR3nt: TGTGCCAGCAGCTTAGTGTCTAGCGGGAATACGCAGTATTTT; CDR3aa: CASSLVSSGNTQYF
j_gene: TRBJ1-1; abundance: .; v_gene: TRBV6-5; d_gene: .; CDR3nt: TGTGCCAGCAGTTTAGGGCAGGGAGGGACTGAAGCTTTCTTT; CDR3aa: CASSLGQGGTEAFF
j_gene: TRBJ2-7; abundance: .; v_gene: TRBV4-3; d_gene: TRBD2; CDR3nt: TGCGCCAGCAGCCCTAGCGGGACAACCTACGAGCAGTACTTC; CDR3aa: CASSPSGTTYEQYF
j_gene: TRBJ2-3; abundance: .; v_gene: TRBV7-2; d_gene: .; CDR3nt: TGTGCCAGCAGCTTACCAGGGACAGATACGCAGTATTTT; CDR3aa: CASSLPGTDTQYF